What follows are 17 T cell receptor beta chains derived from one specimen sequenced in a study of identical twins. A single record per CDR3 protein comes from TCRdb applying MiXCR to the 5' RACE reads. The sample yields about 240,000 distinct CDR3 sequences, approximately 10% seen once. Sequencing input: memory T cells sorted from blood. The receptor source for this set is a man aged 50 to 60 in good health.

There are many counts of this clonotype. In DNA form, the CDR3 reads TGTGCCAGCAGTTTTCTAGGGGGTACCGGGGAGCTGTTTTTT. It translates to CASSFLGGTGELFF. The rearrangement links TRBV12-3 or TRBV12-4 to TRBJ2-2, with D possibly TRBD1 on 6 matching bases. The CDR3 sequence is 14 residues long. The ends were cut back, 3 bases at V and 5 bases at J, with 10 bases in the middle.

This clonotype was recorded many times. CDR3 sequence reads: CASSQTAISNYGYTF. The CDR3 nucleotides are TGCGCCAGCAGCCAGACAGCAATTTCTAACTATGGCTACACCTTC. The rearrangement links TRBV5-1 to TRBJ1-2, with D perhaps matching TRBD1 (5 bases). The CDR3 runs to 15 residues. The V and J ends lost 4 bases and 0 bases respectively, with 13 bases between them. Germline V lookup: CDR1 SGHRS, CDR2 YFSETQ.

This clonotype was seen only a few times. CDR3 nucleotide sequence: TGTGCCAGCAGCCCGGGCCCCAAGAGGGATACGCAGTATTTT. Residues: CASSPGPKRDTQYF. V is TRBV12-3 or TRBV12-4 and J is TRBJ2-3; unclear D gene. The CDR3 is made up of 14 amino acids. Between the trimmed V and J ends, which lost 6 bases and 6 bases, there was a span of 16 bases.

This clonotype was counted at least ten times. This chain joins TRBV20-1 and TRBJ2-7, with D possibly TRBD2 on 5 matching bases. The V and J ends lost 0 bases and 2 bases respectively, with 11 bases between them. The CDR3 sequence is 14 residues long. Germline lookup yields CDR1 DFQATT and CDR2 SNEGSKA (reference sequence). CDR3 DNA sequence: TGCAGTGCTAGAGATCTCCGGGGAGCCTACGAGCAGTACTTC. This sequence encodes CSARDLRGAYEQYF.

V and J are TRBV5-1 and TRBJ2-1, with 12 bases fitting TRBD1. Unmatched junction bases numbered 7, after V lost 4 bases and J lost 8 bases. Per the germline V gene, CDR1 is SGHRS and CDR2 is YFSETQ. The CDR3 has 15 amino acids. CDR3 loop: CASSPRGQGADEQFF. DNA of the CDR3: TGCGCCAGCAGCCCGCGGGGACAGGGGGCGGATGAGCAGTTCTTC.

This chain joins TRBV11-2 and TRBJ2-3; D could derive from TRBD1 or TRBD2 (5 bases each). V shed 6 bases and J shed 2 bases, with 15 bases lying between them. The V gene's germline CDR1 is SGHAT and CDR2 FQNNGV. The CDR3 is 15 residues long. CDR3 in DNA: TGTGCCAGCAGTCCCGGGACGGCGTACACAGATACGCAGTATTTT. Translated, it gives CASSPGTAYTDTQYF.

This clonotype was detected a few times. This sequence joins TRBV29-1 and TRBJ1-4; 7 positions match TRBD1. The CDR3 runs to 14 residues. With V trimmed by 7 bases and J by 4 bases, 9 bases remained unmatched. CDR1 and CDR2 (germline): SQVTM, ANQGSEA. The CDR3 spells CSAIRQGVNEKLFF. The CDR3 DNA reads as TGCAGCGCGATCCGACAGGGAGTTAATGAAAAACTGTTTTTT.

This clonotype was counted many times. The CDR3 sequence: CASSLAASGPYEQYF. CDR3 nucleotides: TGCGCCAGCAGCTTGGCGGCTAGCGGACCCTACGAGCAGTACTTC. The gene calls are TRBV5-1 and TRBJ2-7, with 7 bases that match TRBD2. The germline V gene encodes CDR1 SGHRS and CDR2 YFSETQ. With 0 bases clipped from V and 2 bases from J, the junction kept 5 bases outside the gene matches. There are 15 residues in the CDR3.

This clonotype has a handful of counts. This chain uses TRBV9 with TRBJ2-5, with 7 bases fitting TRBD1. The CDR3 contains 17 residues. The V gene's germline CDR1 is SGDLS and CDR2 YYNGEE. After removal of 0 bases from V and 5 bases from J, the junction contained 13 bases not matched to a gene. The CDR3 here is CASSVEPSATGYETQYF. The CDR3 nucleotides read TGTGCCAGCAGCGTAGAGCCCTCAGCGACAGGGTATGAGACCCAGTACTTC.

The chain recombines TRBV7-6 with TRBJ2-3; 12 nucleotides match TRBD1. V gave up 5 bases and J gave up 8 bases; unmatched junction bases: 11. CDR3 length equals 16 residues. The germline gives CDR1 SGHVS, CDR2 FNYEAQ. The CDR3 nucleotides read TGTGCCAGCAGCCCGGGACAGGGGGCGACCAGCGGTACGCAGTATTTT. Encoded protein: CASSPGQGATSGTQYF.

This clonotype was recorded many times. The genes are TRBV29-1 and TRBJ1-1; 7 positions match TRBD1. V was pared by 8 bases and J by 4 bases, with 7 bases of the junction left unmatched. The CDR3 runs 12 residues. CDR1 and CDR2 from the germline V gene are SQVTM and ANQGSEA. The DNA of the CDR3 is TGCAGCACGGGGTCAGGGGGCACTGAAGCTTTCTTT. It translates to CSTGSGGTEAFF.

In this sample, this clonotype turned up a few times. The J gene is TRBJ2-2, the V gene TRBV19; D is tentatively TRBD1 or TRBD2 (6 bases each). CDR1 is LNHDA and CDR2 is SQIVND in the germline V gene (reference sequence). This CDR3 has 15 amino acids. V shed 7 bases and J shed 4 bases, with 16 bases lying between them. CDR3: CASTKGGYSTGELFF. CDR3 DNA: TGTGCCAGTACTAAGGGGGGCTATTCCACCGGGGAGCTGTTTTTT.

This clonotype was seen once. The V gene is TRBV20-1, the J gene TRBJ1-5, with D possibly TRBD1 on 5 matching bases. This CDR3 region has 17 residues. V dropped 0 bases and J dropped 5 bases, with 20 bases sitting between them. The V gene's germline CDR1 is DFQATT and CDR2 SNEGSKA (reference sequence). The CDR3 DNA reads TGCAGTGCTAGAGATCTTTATGGGACCCCGGAGGATCAGCCCCAGCATTTT. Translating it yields CSARDLYGTPEDQPQHF.

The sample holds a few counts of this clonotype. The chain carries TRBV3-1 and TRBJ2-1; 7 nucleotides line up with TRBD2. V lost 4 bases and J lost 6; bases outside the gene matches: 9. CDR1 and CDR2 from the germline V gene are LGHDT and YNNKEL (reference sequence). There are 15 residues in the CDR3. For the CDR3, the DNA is TGTGCCAGCAGCCCTCCTAGCGGATGGAGCAATGAGCAGTTCTTC. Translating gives CASSPPSGWSNEQFF.

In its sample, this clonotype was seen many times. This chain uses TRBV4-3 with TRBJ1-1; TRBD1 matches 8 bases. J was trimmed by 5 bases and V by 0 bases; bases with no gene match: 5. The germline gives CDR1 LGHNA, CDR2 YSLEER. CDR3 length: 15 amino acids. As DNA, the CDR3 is TGCGCCAGCAGCCAAGATCAGCAGGGGGCAACTGAAGCTTTCTTT. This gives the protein CASSQDQQGATEAFF.

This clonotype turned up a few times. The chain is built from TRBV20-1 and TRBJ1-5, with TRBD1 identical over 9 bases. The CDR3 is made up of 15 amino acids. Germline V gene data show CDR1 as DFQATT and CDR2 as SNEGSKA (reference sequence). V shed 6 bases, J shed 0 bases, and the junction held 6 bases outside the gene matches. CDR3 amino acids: CSAETGGNSNQPQHF. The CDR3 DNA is TGCAGTGCAGAGACAGGGGGGAATAGCAATCAGCCCCAGCATTTT.

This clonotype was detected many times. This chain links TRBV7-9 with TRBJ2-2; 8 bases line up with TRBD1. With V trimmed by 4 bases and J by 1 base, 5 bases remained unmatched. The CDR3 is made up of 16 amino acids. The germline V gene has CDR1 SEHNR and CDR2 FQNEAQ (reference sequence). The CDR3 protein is CASSSGGTGNTGELFF. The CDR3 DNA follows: TGTGCCAGCAGCTCAGGAGGGACAGGGAACACCGGGGAGCTGTTTTTT.